The 32 T cell receptor beta chains in this list originate from one sample, sequenced in a study of vaccination and CD4 T cells after COVID-19. Treatment in this sample: approximately 11-day PBMC culture with coronavirus spike peptide pools or control peptides (ViraFEST assay). Gathered ahead of the COVID-19 pandemic (2011-2018) were the CD4+ T cells of the unexposed donor. Scientists ran DNA taken from cultured CD4+ T cells through the Oncomine TCR Beta short-read assay for sequencing. TCRdb recomputed calls from the PCR reads with MiXCR, one row per CDR3 protein. The repertoire holds approximately 3,000 distinct CDR3 sequences, with about 24% as singletons. These receptors' antigens are unknown. The sample was CD4+ T cells from blood, cultured in vitro. The receptors were gathered from a human donor in good health.

Turning to this clonotype: A junction end diverges from the germline sequence, so it may reflect a read error. V is TRBV20-1 and J is TRBJ2-7; 10 bases are a match to TRBD2. This CDR3 is built from 15 residues. Germline V CDR1 and CDR2: DFQATT, SNEGSKA (reference sequence). This CDR3 is CSAQHGTSATYEQCF. The CDR3 DNA reads TGCAGTGCTCAACACGGGACTAGCGCGACCTACGAGCAGTGCTTC.

The chain couples TRBV5-1 to TRBJ2-5; weak D call: TRBD1 (6 bases). This CDR3 has 13 amino acids. V was trimmed by 4 bases and J by 5 bases, leaving 12 bases between them. Germline assignment: CDR1 SGHRS and CDR2 YFSETQ. DNA of the CDR3: TGCGCCAGCAGCCTACAGGGTGATGAGACCCAGTACTTC. Residues: CASSLQGDETQYF.

The V call is TRBV5-6, the J call TRBJ1-6; no clear D gene. Per germline, CDR1 SGHDT and CDR2 YYEEEE. The V and J ends lost 1 base and 8 bases respectively, with 13 bases between them. The CDR3 has 15 amino acids. Written as DNA, the CDR3 is TGTGCCAGCAGCTTGATCCACGGGGTCTATTCACCCCTCCACTTT. This codes for CASSLIHGVYSPLHF.

By proportion, this clonotype is medium-sized (0.01 to 0.1%). The chain carries TRBV27 and TRBJ1-6; tentative D call: TRBD1 (6 bases). This CDR3 is built from 17 residues. Trimming took off 5 bases at V and 0 bases at J, with 14 bases between the two ends. CDR1 MNHEY and CDR2 SMNVEV come from the germline V gene (reference sequence). CDR3 DNA: TGTGCCAGCAGTCCTCAGGGGTGGGACTCCTATAATTCACCCCTCCACTTT. This translates into CASSPQGWDSYNSPLHF.

This clonotype was detected a few times. The V and J genes are TRBV2 and TRBJ1-1; perhaps TRBD1 as D (5 bases). The length of the CDR3 is 11 residues. In germline, CDR1 is SNHLY, CDR2 FYNNEI. Trimming took 8 bases from V and 5 from J, leaving 9 bases between them. CDR3 DNA sequence: TGTGCCAGCGCGGGGGGTACTGAAGCTTTCTTT. Translation: CASAGGTEAFF. The complete variable domain, with remaining parts taken from reference TRBV2 and TRBJ1-1, reads EPEVTQTPSHQVTQMGQEVILRCVPISNHLYFYWYRQILGQKVEFLVSFYNNEISEKSEIFDDQFSVERPDGSNFTLKIRSTKLEDSAMYFCASAGGTEAFFGQGTRLTVV.

The J gene is TRBJ1-1, the V gene TRBV7-2; unclear D gene. Trimming removed 1 base at V and 5 bases at J, with 5 bases between. Germline V gene sequence: CDR1 SGHTA, CDR2 FQGNSA. The CDR3 totals 12 residues. The CDR3 nucleotides read TGTGCCAGCAGCTTAGTTCCAACTGAAGCTTTCTTT. Protein sequence: CASSLVPTEAFF.

This clonotype has only one observation. V is TRBV6-2 or TRBV6-3 and J is TRBJ2-7, with D unresolved. Germline V gives CDR1 MNHEY, CDR2 SVGEGT. The CDR3 spans 12 residues. Trimming removed 5 bases from V and 5 bases from J, with 10 bases in between. In nucleotides, the CDR3 is TGTGCCAGCAGTCGCTTCTATAACGAGCAGTACTTC. This encodes CASSRFYNEQYF.

The chain uses TRBV7-3 and TRBJ2-7; 9 bases are shared with TRBD1. Looked up from germline, CDR1 is SGHTA and CDR2 is FQGTGA. This CDR3 region has 15 residues. V trimming: 4 bases; J trimming: 2 bases; junction bases outside the gene matches: 6. This chain's CDR3 is CASSWTGQGAYEQYF. The DNA for the CDR3 is TGTGCCAGCAGCTGGACGGGACAGGGTGCCTACGAGCAGTACTTC.

The chain recombines TRBV7-9 with TRBJ1-2; 7 bases are a match to TRBD1. Germline CDR1 and CDR2: SEHNR and FQNEAQ (reference sequence). Unmatched junction bases numbered 9, after V lost 5 bases and J lost 6 bases. The CDR3 is 14 amino acids. The CDR3 bases are TGTGCCAGCAGCCCGCGACAGGGTTTAGATGGCTACACCTTC. Amino acid sequence: CASSPRQGLDGYTF.

This clonotype was seen more than once but under ten times. V is TRBV6-1 and J is TRBJ1-5, with 7 positions matching TRBD1. V was pared by 6 bases and J by 0 bases, with 11 bases of the junction left unmatched. The germline CDR1 and CDR2 sequences are MNHNS and SASEGT. This CDR3 contains 17 residues. CDR3 bases: TGTGCCAGCAGAGATTCGGGACAGCCATATAGCAATCAGCCCCAGCATTTT. Protein: CASRDSGQPYSNQPQHF.

V and J are TRBV29-1 and TRBJ1-1; D is uncertain. CDR1 SQVTM and CDR2 ANQGSEA come from the germline V gene. The CDR3 runs 11 residues. Deletions cut 4 bases from V and 1 base from J, with 4 bases between. The CDR3 loop reads CSVGRNTEAFF. CDR3 nucleotides: TGCAGCGTTGGGAGGAACACTGAAGCTTTCTTT. Together with reference TRBV29-1 and TRBJ1-1, the CDR3 gives the full variable domain: SAVISQKPSRDICQRGTSLTIQCQVDSQVTMMFWYRQQPGQSLTLIATANQGSEATYESGFVIDKFPISRPNLTFSTLTVSNMSPEDSSIYLCSVGRNTEAFFGQGTRLTVV.

This clonotype came up a few times. The gene calls are TRBV27 and TRBJ2-7; TRBD1 aligns across 7 bases. The CDR3 loop spans 14 amino acids. V was pared by 3 bases and J by 2 bases, with 4 bases of the junction left unmatched. Germline lookup yields CDR1 MNHEY and CDR2 SMNVEV (reference sequence). This CDR3 is CASSFNRGPYEQYF. The CDR3 DNA reads as TGTGCCAGCAGTTTTAACAGGGGTCCCTACGAGCAGTACTTC.

The genes are TRBV30 and TRBJ2-7; TRBD1 agrees at 9 bases. Germline V gene lookup returns CDR1 GTSNPN and CDR2 SVGIG (reference sequence). The length of the CDR3 is 14 residues. J was trimmed by 6 bases and V by 2 bases; bases with no gene match: 8. The CDR3 DNA follows: TGTGCCTGGAGTATAGGGACAGGGCCAGCCGAGCAGTACTTC. Its translation: CAWSIGTGPAEQYF.

CDR3 amino acids: CASSFGQGGNQPQHF. The CDR3, as DNA: TGTGCCAGCAGTTTCGGACAAGGGGGCAATCAGCCCCAGCATTTT. The chain combines TRBV28 with TRBJ1-5, with D perhaps TRBD1 (5 bases). Deletions cut 3 bases from V and 2 bases from J, with 11 bases between. The CDR3 is made up of 15 amino acids. Germline CDR1 reads MDHEN; CDR2 reads SYDVKM. The full variable domain, completed using reference TRBV28 and TRBJ1-5, is DVKVTQSSRYLVKRTGEKVFLECVQDMDHENMFWYRQDPGLGLRLIYFSYDVKMKEKGDIPEGYSVSREKKERFSLILESASTNQTSMYLCASSFGQGGNQPQHFGDGTRLSIL.

This clonotype was counted a few times. This chain joins TRBV2 and TRBJ2-1; D not resolved. Germline CDR1 SNHLY, CDR2 FYNNEI. V dropped 9 bases and J dropped 6 bases, with 12 bases sitting between them. The CDR3 consists of 12 residues. Here the CDR3 reads CASQPDSNEQFF. The CDR3 coding sequence is TGTGCCAGTCAGCCTGACTCCAATGAGCAGTTCTTC.

The table lists this clonotype with a few counts. V and J are TRBV5-1 and TRBJ2-5, with 8 bases matching TRBD1. V lost 3 bases, J lost 2 bases, and 3 bases stayed unmatched. The CDR3 runs to 14 residues. Germline assignment: CDR1 SGHRS and CDR2 YFSETQ. CDR3 DNA: TGCGCCAGCAGCTGGGGGACAGGTCAAGAGACCCAGTACTTC. This encodes CASSWGTGQETQYF. The variable domain in full, with the rest retrieved from reference TRBV5-1 and TRBJ2-5, is KAGVTQTPRYLIKTRGQQVTLSCSPISGHRSVSWYQQTPGQGLQFLFEYFSETQRNKGNFPGRFSGRQFSNSRSEMNVSTLELGDSALYLCASSWGTGQETQYFGPGTRLLVL.

Only a few counts were recorded for this clonotype. The chain is built from TRBV7-2 and TRBJ2-5; D is unresolved. This CDR3 has 13 amino acids. Looked up from germline, CDR1 is SGHTA and CDR2 is FQGNSA. Trimming stripped 3 bases from V and 1 base from J, with 6 bases between. CDR3 region: CASSLRLQETQYF. For the CDR3, the DNA is TGTGCCAGCAGCTTGAGACTCCAAGAGACCCAGTACTTC.

This rearrangement joins TRBV7-9 to TRBJ1-6; TRBD1 is a possible D gene (6 bases). This CDR3 is 18 amino acids long. Germline loops: CDR1 SEHNR, CDR2 FQNEAQ (reference sequence). V was clipped by 4 bases and J by 0 bases, with 16 bases between them. CDR3 coding DNA: TGTGCCAGCAGCTCTACCGGACAGCCTAGCTCCTATAATTCACCCCTCCACTTT. Protein: CASSSTGQPSSYNSPLHF. The full variable domain, its missing parts supplied by reference TRBV7-9 and TRBJ1-6, is DTGVSQNPRHKITKRGQNVTFRCDPISEHNRLYWYRQTLGQGPEFLTYFQNEAQLEKSRLLSDRFSAERPKGSFSTLEIQRTEQGDSAMYLCASSSTGQPSSYNSPLHFGNGTRLTVT.

By sample share, this clonotype is medium-sized. This rearrangement joins TRBV6-1 to TRBJ1-2; 10 bases agree with TRBD1. V lost 6 bases to trimming and J lost 11 bases; unmatched junction nucleotides: 12. Germline V gene data show CDR1 as MNHNS and CDR2 as SASEGT. This CDR3 has 14 amino acids. CDR3 sequence: CASSRTGGYSGYTF. The DNA for the CDR3 is TGTGCCAGCAGCCGGACAGGGGGTTACAGTGGGTACACCTTC.

This clonotype was seen more than once but under ten times. This rearrangement joins TRBV6-1 to TRBJ1-2; D remains ambiguous. Germline loops: CDR1 MNHNS, CDR2 SASEGT. This CDR3 is 12 amino acids long. V was clipped by 6 bases and J by 4 bases, with 9 bases between them. In nucleotides, the CDR3 is TGTGCCAGCAGCCGGGTCTCCTATGGCTACACCTTC. This codes for CASSRVSYGYTF.

This clonotype was counted between two and nine times. The CDR3 nucleotides read TGCGCCAGCAGCTCGGGGAACAACTATGGCTACACCTTC. Translated: CASSSGNNYGYTF. The chain employs TRBV5-1 and TRBJ1-2; D not resolved. CDR1 and CDR2 from the germline V gene are SGHRS and YFSETQ. Trimming removed 3 bases at V and 2 bases at J, with 8 bases between. This CDR3 region has 13 residues.

The chain is built from TRBV2 and TRBJ2-1, with 7 bases fitting TRBD1. The CDR3 is made up of 15 amino acids. V lost 5 bases to trimming and J lost 4 bases; unmatched junction nucleotides: 8. Per germline, CDR1 SNHLY and CDR2 FYNNEI. The CDR3 protein is CASSSRDSFYNEQFF. The CDR3 DNA reads TGTGCCAGCAGTTCCCGGGACAGTTTTTACAATGAGCAGTTCTTC. The full variable domain, with the rest looked up from reference TRBV2 and TRBJ2-1, is EPEVTQTPSHQVTQMGQEVILRCVPISNHLYFYWYRQILGQKVEFLVSFYNNEISEKSEIFDDQFSVERPDGSNFTLKIRSTKLEDSAMYFCASSSRDSFYNEQFFGPGTRLTVL.

This clonotype was detected only a few times. This chain connects TRBV7-9 to TRBJ1-3; D not resolved. The germline V gene encodes CDR1 SEHNR and CDR2 FQNEAQ (reference sequence). The V end lost 0 bases, the J end lost 0 bases, and 9 bases lay between the germline ends. There are 16 residues in the CDR3. CDR3 in amino acids: CASSLAGSYSGNTIYF. DNA of the CDR3: TGTGCCAGCAGCTTAGCAGGCAGCTACTCTGGAAACACCATATATTTT.

This clonotype was counted between two and nine times. The chain uses TRBV27 and TRBJ1-1, with 7 bases matching TRBD1. From germline, CDR1 is MNHEY and CDR2 SMNVEV (reference sequence). The junction had 6 bases not matched to a gene; V was cut back by 5 bases and J by 3 bases. The CDR3 is 14 residues long. Written as DNA, the CDR3 is TGTGCCAGCAGTCTACAGGGGAGGTACACTGAAGCTTTCTTT. Translating it yields CASSLQGRYTEAFF.

This chain joins TRBV5-1 and TRBJ1-2, with 8 bases matching TRBD1. Germline lookup yields CDR1 SGHRS and CDR2 YFSETQ. The CDR3 is 14 residues long. The V gene end was trimmed by 2 bases and the J gene end by 8 bases; junction bases not matched to a gene: 8. CDR3 sequence reads: CASSLGQGSFGYTF. DNA of the CDR3: TGCGCCAGCAGCTTAGGACAGGGATCGTTCGGCTACACCTTC.

The rearrangement joins TRBV4-3 to TRBJ1-1; D not resolved. V was pared by 0 bases and J by 2 bases, with 13 bases between. The length of the CDR3 is 16 residues. Germline CDR1 is LGHNA and CDR2 is YSLEER. The CDR3 sequence is CASSQDLRHLNTEAFF. The CDR3 coding sequence is TGCGCCAGCAGCCAAGATCTCAGACACCTCAACACTGAAGCTTTCTTT.

In its sample, this clonotype was seen a few times. J is TRBJ2-7 and V is TRBV24-1; 8 nucleotides line up with TRBD1. CDR1 is KGHDR, CDR2 SFDVKD, per germline. The V and J ends lost 9 bases and 5 bases, in that order; junction bases with no gene match: 14. This CDR3 has 15 amino acids. The CDR3 sequence: CATRSGGGSNHEQYF. The CDR3, as DNA: TGTGCCACCCGATCAGGGGGCGGATCAAACCACGAGCAGTACTTC.

V and J are TRBV29-1 and TRBJ2-3; D perhaps matches TRBD2 (6 bases). The CDR3 contains 12 residues. Trimming shortened V by 3 bases and J by 5 bases, and 9 bases separated the two germline ends. Germline V gene sequence: CDR1 SQVTM, CDR2 ANQGSEA. The CDR3 loop reads CSVDPGEDTQYF. CDR3 bases: TGCAGCGTTGACCCGGGGGAAGATACGCAGTATTTT.

Within the sample, this clonotype is medium-sized. The rearrangement links TRBV12-3 or TRBV12-4 to TRBJ1-2; no clear D gene. The CDR3 runs to 12 residues. V shed 5 bases and J shed 4 bases, with 8 bases lying between them. The CDR3 sequence: CASSLAGYGYTF. Written as DNA, the CDR3 is TGTGCCAGCAGTCTGGCGGGCTATGGCTACACCTTC.

This sequence joins TRBV20-1 and TRBJ1-1, with 7 bases identical to TRBD1. The CDR3 extends over 13 amino acids. V dropped 3 bases and J dropped 4; count of bases not matched to a gene: 5. Germline-derived CDR1 and CDR2 are DFQATT and SNEGSKA (reference sequence). CDR3 in amino acids: CSARTGRGTEAFF. The CDR3 region has the DNA TGCAGTGCTAGGACAGGGCGGGGCACTGAAGCTTTCTTT.

The V gene is TRBV30, the J gene TRBJ2-1; 8 nucleotides match TRBD2. The J segment lost 2 bases and the V segment lost 6 bases, leaving 9 bases of the junction unmatched. This CDR3 spans 15 amino acids. Germline V gene data show CDR1 as GTSNPN and CDR2 as SVGIG (reference sequence). The DNA of the CDR3 is TGTGCCTGTTCCCTAGCGGGCCAACCCTACAATGAGCAGTTCTTC. Protein sequence: CACSLAGQPYNEQFF.

The chain couples TRBV20-1 to TRBJ1-6; possibly TRBD1 for D (5 bases). The CDR3 is 18 amino acids. The germline CDR1 and CDR2 sequences are DFQATT and SNEGSKA (reference sequence). The germline V and J ends were trimmed by 6 bases and 10 bases, with 31 bases remaining between them. CDR3 amino acids: CSAATGRGGGVPYSPLHF. CDR3 coding DNA: TGCAGTGCGGCGACGGGACGGGGTGGAGGGGTCCCATACTCACCCCTCCACTTT.